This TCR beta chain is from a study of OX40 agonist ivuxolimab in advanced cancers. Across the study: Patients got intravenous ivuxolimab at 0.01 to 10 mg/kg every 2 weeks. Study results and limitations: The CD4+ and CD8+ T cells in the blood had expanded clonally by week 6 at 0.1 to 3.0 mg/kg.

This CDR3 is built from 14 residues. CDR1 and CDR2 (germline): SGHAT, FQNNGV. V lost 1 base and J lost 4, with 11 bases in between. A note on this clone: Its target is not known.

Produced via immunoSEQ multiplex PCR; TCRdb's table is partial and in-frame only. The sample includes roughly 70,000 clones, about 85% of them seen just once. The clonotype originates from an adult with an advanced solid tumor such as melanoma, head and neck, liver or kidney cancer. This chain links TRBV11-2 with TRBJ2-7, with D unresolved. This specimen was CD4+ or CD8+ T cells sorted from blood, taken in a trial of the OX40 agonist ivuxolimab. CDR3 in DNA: TGTGCCAGCAGCTTAGGAGGAAGCTCTTACGAGCAGTACTTC. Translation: CASSLGGSSYEQYF.